The present T cell receptor (beta chain) was sequenced within a study of CXCR3-negative and CXCR3-positive naive CD8 T cells. Study background: The total count of TRB reads reached about 135 million, and each library contributed about 1.5 +/- 0.3 million.

As to this clonotype: Its target is unknown.

Per CD8+ T cell subset, triplicate sorts of some 300,000 cells each were done. Each TRB cDNA library was prepared by 5' RACE (with UMI labels). TCRdb reprocessed the 5' RACE reads, with one entry per CDR3 protein and no DNA. This specimen shows about 120,000 distinct CDR3 sequences; the ten leading clones hold 0.29%. The CDR3 consists of 15 residues. Germline CDR1 SGHNT, CDR2 YYREEE (reference sequence). Study-wide results and limits: Most assays were run on fresh PBMCs (CXCR3 expression partially decreased after cryopreservation).

This TCR derives from a human donor in good health. Some clones in this sample may be carry-over from other donors' samples. The sample was naive CXCR3- CD8+ T cells from blood. Subset meaning: CD45RO-CCR7+CD27+CD95- naive CD8+ T cells lacking CXCR3 (TNR3-). This sequence joins TRBV5-4 and TRBJ1-1; TCRdb selects TRBD1, and the lack of DNA leaves this call unchecked. The CDR3 sequence: CASSLFGRGYREAFF. Full variable domain (outside the CDR3, taken from reference TRBV5-4 and TRBJ1-1): ETGVTQSPTHLIKTRGQQVTLRCSSQSGHNTVSWYQQALGQGPQFIFQYYREEENGRGNFPPRFSGLQFPNYSSELNVNALELDDSALYLCASSLFGRGYREAFFGQGTRLTVV.